This section outlines one T cell receptor (beta chain) sequence together with its context. What it binds is unknown. Germline V lookup: CDR1 LNHNV, CDR2 YYDKDF (reference sequence). V lost 4 bases and J lost 4, with 9 bases in between. The CDR3 spans 13 residues. The sample originates from a study of tumor-infiltrating lymphocytes in localized non-small cell lung cancer. Regarding the study as a whole: Each assay used a separate piece of the same tissue. Available tissue quantity limited TCR sequencing to a patient subset.

Assay: immunoSEQ multiplex PCR; the TCRdb copy retains only in-frame clones and omits some. The sample has about 15,000 clones, roughly two thirds seen once; the top ten hold 5% to 6%. The TCR sequence derives from a human donor with non-small cell lung cancer. The chain has TRBV15 and TRBJ2-3; D gene ambiguous. The sequenced sample consisted of lung tumor tissue. This chain's CDR3 is CATSKSRADTQYF. CDR3 bases: TGTGCCACCAGCAAAAGTCGGGCAGATACGCAGTATTTT.